These 12 T cell receptor beta chains were sequenced from one sample in a study of T cell clones after liver transplantation. TCRdb's copy holds only in-frame clones and misses some; the assay was immunoSEQ multiplex PCR. The table has fewer than 65,000 clones, 60% to 75% seen once. This specimen consisted of CD4+ T cells from blood, obtained at the 22-month timepoint. These TCRs come from a human patient who received a liver transplant. Some T cells could come from the graft donor.

In the case of this clone: A much bigger clone sits one base away, suggesting this may be a read error. In the same sample, other DNA sequences code for this CDR3. The genes are TRBV7-9 and TRBJ1-1; 8 bases line up with TRBD1. The germline V gene encodes CDR1 SEHNR and CDR2 FQNEAQ (reference sequence). The CDR3 length is 14 residues. CDR3: CASIMDRVKSEAFF. The CDR3 DNA sequence: TGTGCCAGCATAATGGACAGGGTAAAGTCTGAAGCTTTTTTT.

The chain carries TRBV29-1 and TRBJ2-7; 8 nucleotides agree with TRBD1. This CDR3 spans 13 amino acids. J was trimmed by 3 bases and V by 3 bases; bases with no gene match: 4. Per germline, CDR1 SQVTM and CDR2 ANQGSEA. CDR3 in amino acids: CSVEETGVYEQYF. CDR3 nucleotides: TGCAGCGTTGAGGAGACAGGGGTCTACGAGCAGTACTTC.

The rearrangement joins TRBV2 to TRBJ1-6, with 9 bases that match TRBD1. The germline gives CDR1 SNHLY, CDR2 FYNNEI. Trimming removed 8 bases from V and 10 bases from J; junction bases left unmatched: 3. The CDR3 consists of 12 residues. This CDR3 is CASGDRDSPLHF. The CDR3 region has the DNA TGTGCCAGCGGGGACAGGGACTCACCCCTCCACTTT. The whole variable domain, remainder taken from reference TRBV2 and TRBJ1-6, is EPEVTQTPSHQVTQMGQEVILRCVPISNHLYFYWYRQILGQKVEFLVSFYNNEISEKSEIFDDQFSVERPDGSNFTLKIRSTKLEDSAMYFCASGDRDSPLHFGNGTRLTVT.

This chain links TRBV7-9 with TRBJ2-2, with D perhaps matching TRBD1 or TRBD2 (6 bases each). The V gene lost 5 bases and the J gene lost 6 bases, with 19 bases spanning the gap. The CDR3 spans 16 residues. Per the germline V gene, CDR1 is SEHNR and CDR2 is FQNEAQ (reference sequence). CDR3 in DNA: TGTGCCAGCAGCCATAACAGGGCTGCGGGATCCGGGGAGCTGTTTTTT. It encodes CASSHNRAAGSGELFF.

The chain uses TRBV30 and TRBJ1-1, with a weak D call TRBD1 (6 bases). There are 18 residues in the CDR3. V was clipped by 0 bases and J by 1 base, with 21 bases between them. Germline V gives CDR1 GTSNPN, CDR2 SVGIG (reference sequence). The CDR3 here is CAWSVYSMEGTWNTEAFF. The CDR3 nucleotides are TGTGCCTGGAGTGTATATTCTATGGAAGGGACATGGAACACTGAAGCTTTCTTT.

J is TRBJ2-1 and V is TRBV6-6, with unresolved D. The ends were cut back, 6 bases at V and 7 bases at J, with 13 bases in the middle. The CDR3 length is 13 residues. Germline CDR1 reads MNHNY; CDR2 reads SVGAGI (reference sequence). CDR3 bases: TGTGCCAGCAGACCGAGTTCGGCAAATGAGCAGTTCTTC. This sequence encodes CASRPSSANEQFF.

The chain employs TRBV10-2 and TRBJ1-1; 9 bases match TRBD1. Germline loops: CDR1 WSHSY, CDR2 SAAADI. This CDR3 region has 16 residues. The junction had 9 bases not matched to a gene; V was cut back by 4 bases and J by 3 bases. The CDR3 DNA reads TGCGCCAGCAGTGCCGGGACAGGGCTAGCCGACACTGAAGCTTTCTTT. Translation gives CASSAGTGLADTEAFF.

The chain joins TRBV5-6 to TRBJ2-7; D unclear. CDR3 length: 13 amino acids. Trimming shortened V by 4 bases and J by 1 base, and 9 bases separated the two germline ends. Germline values: CDR1 SGHDT, CDR2 YYEEEE. DNA of the CDR3: TGTGCCAGCAGCCTCCCGGCTTCCTACGAGCAGTACTTC. Amino acids: CASSLPASYEQYF.

This clone has more than one count but fewer than ten. This specimen includes other DNA sequences encoding the same CDR3. The chain links TRBV4-1 to TRBJ1-3; D not resolved. V was cut by 1 base and J by 2 bases, with 0 bases left in between. The CDR3 spans 12 residues. From germline, CDR1 is MGHRA and CDR2 YSYEKL. The CDR3 reads CASSQAGNTIYF. The CDR3, as DNA: TGCGCCAGCAGCCAAGCTGGAAACACCATATATTTT.

This chain links TRBV7-9 with TRBJ2-5, with TRBD2 identical over 8 bases. Trimming cost V 4 bases and J 3 bases; bases outside gene matches: 4. In germline, CDR1 is SEHNR, CDR2 FQNEAQ (reference sequence). The CDR3 consists of 14 residues. CDR3 nucleotide sequence: TGTGCCAGCAGCTCTAGCGGGTTCAAAGAGACCCAGTACTTC. Translated, it gives CASSSSGFKETQYF.

This clone is a singleton in its sample. The chain is built from TRBV18 and TRBJ2-7; 11 bases match TRBD1. J lost 6 bases, V lost 4 bases, and 5 bases had no gene match. Germline CDR1 reads KGHSH; CDR2 reads LQKENI. The CDR3 contains 14 residues. This CDR3 reads CASSRGDRGSEQYF. The CDR3 DNA reads TGTGCCAGCTCACGGGGGGACAGGGGGTCCGAGCAGTACTTC. Variable domain in full (rest from reference TRBV18 and TRBJ2-7): NAGVMQNPRHLVRRRGQEARLRCSPMKGHSHVYWYRQLPEEGLKFMVYLQKENIIDESGMPKERFSAEFPKEGPSILRIQQVVRGDSAAYFCASSRGDRGSEQYFGPGTRLTVT.

This chain joins TRBV6-1 and TRBJ1-1; unclear D gene. V was clipped by 6 bases and J by 1 base, with 9 bases between them. CDR3 length: 13 amino acids. In germline, CDR1 is MNHNS, CDR2 SASEGT. CDR3 sequence: CASRLQWNTEAFF. CDR3 sequence (DNA): TGTGCCAGCAGGCTTCAGTGGAACACTGAAGCTTTCTTT.